The source of this T cell receptor (beta chain) is a study of STAT5B mutations in CD4+ large granular lymphocyte leukemia. The germline CDR1 and CDR2 sequences are LNHDA and SQIVND (reference sequence). The ends lost 8 bases at V and 4 bases at J; junction bases unmatched: 2. The CDR3 length is 12 residues. General study results and limits: Patient CD4-sorted repertoires looked more clonal than healthy CD4+ repertoires, even without putative leukemic clones.

Assay used: immunoSEQ multiplex PCR; TCRdb lists only in-frame clones, some missing. The sample includes 30,000 to 40,000 clones, approximately 90% of them seen just once. Note on this clone: The target antigen is unknown.

The clonotype originates from a human donor in good health. This chain connects TRBV19 to TRBJ1-5; 7 bases match TRBD1. Sequencing was performed on CD4+ T cells from blood buffy coats. The CDR3 here is CASRQGNQPQHF. The CDR3 nucleotides read TGTGCCAGTCGACAGGGTAATCAGCCCCAGCATTTT.